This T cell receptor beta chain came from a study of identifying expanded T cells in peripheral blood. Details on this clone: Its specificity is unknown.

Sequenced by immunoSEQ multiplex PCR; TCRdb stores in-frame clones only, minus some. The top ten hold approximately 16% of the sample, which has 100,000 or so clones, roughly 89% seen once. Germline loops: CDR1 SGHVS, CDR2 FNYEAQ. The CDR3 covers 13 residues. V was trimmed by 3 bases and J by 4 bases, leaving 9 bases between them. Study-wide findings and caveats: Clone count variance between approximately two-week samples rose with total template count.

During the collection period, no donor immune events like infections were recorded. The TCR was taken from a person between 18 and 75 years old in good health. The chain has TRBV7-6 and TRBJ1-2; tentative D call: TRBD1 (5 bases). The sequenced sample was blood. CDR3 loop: CASSFAGLYGYTF. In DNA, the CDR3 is TGTGCCAGCAGCTTTGCAGGGCTCTATGGCTACACCTTC.